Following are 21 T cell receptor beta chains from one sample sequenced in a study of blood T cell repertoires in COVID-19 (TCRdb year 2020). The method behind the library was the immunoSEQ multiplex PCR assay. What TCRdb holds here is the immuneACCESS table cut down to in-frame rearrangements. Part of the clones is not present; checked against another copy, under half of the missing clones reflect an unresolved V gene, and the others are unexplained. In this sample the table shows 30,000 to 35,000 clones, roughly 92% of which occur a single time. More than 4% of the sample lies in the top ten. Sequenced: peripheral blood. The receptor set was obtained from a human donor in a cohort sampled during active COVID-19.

CDR3 amino acids: CASSLATGQITDTQYF. CDR3 sequence (DNA): TGTGCCAGCAGCTTAGCAACGGGACAGATCACAGATACGCAGTATTTT. J is TRBJ2-3 and V is TRBV7-9, with 7 bases matching TRBD1. CDR3 length: 16 residues. Germline CDR1 reads SEHNR; CDR2 reads FQNEAQ (reference sequence). The J segment lost 2 bases and the V segment lost 0 bases, leaving 5 bases of the junction unmatched.

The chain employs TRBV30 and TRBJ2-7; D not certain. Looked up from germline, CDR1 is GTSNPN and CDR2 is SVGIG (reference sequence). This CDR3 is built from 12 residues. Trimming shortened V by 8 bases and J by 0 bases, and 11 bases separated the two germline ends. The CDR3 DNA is TGTGCCCTTGCGGCGGACTCCTACGAGCAGTACTTC. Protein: CALAADSYEQYF.

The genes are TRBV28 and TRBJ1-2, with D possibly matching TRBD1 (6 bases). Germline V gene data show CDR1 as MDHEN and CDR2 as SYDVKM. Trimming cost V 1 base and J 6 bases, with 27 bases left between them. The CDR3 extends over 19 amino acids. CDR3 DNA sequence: TGTGCCAGCAGTTTATATTCGCGGGGGGGGCCCTACGACACGGATGGCTACACCTTC. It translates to CASSLYSRGGPYDTDGYTF.

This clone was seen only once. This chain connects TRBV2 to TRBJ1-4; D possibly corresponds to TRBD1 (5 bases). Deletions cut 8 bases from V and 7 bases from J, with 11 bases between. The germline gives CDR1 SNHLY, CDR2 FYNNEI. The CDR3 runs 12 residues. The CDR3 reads CASGQGFEKLFF. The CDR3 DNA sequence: TGTGCCAGCGGGCAGGGTTTTGAAAAACTGTTTTTT.

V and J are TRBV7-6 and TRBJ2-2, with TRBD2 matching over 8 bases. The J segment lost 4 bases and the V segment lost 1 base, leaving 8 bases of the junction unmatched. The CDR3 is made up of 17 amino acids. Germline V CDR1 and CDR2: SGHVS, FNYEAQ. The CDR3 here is CASSLGPGGRITGELFF. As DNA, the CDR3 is TGTGCCAGCAGCTTAGGTCCGGGGGGGCGGATCACCGGGGAGCTGTTTTTT.

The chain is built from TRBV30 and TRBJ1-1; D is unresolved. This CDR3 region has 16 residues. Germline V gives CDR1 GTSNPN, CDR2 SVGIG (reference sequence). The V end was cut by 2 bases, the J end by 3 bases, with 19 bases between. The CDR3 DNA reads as TGTGCCTGGAGTTCTCCGTATTGGGGAGAATACACTGAAGCTTTCTTT. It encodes CAWSSPYWGEYTEAFF. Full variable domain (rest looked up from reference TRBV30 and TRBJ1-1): SQTIHQWPATLVQPVGSPLSLECTVEGTSNPNLYWYRQAAGRGLQLLFYSVGIGQISSEVPQNLSASRPQDRQFILSSKKLLLSDSGFYLCAWSSPYWGEYTEAFFGQGTRLTVV.

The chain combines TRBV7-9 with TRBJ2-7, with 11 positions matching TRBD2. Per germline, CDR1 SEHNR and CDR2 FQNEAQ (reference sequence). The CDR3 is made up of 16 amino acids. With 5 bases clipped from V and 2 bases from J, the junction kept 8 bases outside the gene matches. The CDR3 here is CASSQIAGGNTYEQYF. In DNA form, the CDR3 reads TGTGCCAGCAGCCAAATAGCGGGGGGGAATACCTACGAGCAGTACTTC.

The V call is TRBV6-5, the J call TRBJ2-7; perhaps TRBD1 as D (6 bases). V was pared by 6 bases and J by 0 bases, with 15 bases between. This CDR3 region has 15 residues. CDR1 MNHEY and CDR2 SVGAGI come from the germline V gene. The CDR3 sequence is CASRITGSSSYEQYF. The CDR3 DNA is TGTGCCAGCAGGATAACAGGGTCCAGCTCCTACGAGCAGTACTTC.

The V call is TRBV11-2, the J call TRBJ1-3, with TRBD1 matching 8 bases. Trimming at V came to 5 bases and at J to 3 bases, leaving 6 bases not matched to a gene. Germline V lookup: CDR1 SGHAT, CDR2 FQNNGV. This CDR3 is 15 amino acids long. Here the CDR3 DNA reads TGTGCCAGCAGCGGACAGGGTTTTAGTGGAAACACCATATATTTT. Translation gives CASSGQGFSGNTIYF.

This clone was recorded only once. The CDR3 region is CASSQLQASGTPRYTQYF. CDR3 in DNA: TGTGCCAGCAGCCAACTCCAGGCGAGTGGCACGCCTCGCTATACGCAGTATTTT. The V call is TRBV4-2, the J call TRBJ2-3; D is ambiguous. Trimming took 2 bases from V and 7 from J, leaving 25 bases between them. Germline-derived CDR1 and CDR2 are LGHNA and YNFKEQ. The length of the CDR3 is 18 residues.

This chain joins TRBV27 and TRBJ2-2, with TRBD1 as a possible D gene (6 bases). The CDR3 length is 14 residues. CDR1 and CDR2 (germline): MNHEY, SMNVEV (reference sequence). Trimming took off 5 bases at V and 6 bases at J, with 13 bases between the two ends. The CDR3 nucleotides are TGTGCCAGCAGTCTGAACAGGGCCGCCGGGGAGCTGTTTTTT. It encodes CASSLNRAAGELFF.

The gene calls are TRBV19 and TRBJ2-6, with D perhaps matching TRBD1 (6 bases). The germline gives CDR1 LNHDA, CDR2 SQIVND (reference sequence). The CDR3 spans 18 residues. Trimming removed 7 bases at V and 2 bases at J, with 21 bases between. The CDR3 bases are TGTGCCAGTAAAGGGGCAGGGGATATGTGGACTGGGGCCAACGTCCTGACTTTC. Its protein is CASKGAGDMWTGANVLTF. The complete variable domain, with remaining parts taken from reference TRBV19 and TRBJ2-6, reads DGGITQSPKYLFRKEGQNVTLSCEQNLNHDAMYWYRQDPGQGLRLIYYSQIVNDFQKGDIAEGYSVSREKKESFPLTVTSAQKNPTAFYLCASKGAGDMWTGANVLTFGAGSRLTVL.

The CDR3 DNA reads TGTGCCAGTAGTATAGTGGCTAGCGCGAACACCGGGGAGCTGTTTTTT. As protein: CASSIVASANTGELFF. The rearrangement links TRBV19 to TRBJ2-2; perhaps TRBD2 as D (6 bases). Germline V gene lookup returns CDR1 LNHDA and CDR2 SQIVND (reference sequence). Trimming removed 1 base at V and 0 bases at J, with 9 bases between. The CDR3 extends over 16 amino acids.

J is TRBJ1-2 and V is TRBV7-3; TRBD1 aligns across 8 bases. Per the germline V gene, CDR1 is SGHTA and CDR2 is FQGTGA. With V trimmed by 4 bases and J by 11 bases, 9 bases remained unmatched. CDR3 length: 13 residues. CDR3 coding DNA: TGTGCCAGCAGCTACGAAGGACAGGGTGGTTACACCTTC. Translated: CASSYEGQGGYTF.

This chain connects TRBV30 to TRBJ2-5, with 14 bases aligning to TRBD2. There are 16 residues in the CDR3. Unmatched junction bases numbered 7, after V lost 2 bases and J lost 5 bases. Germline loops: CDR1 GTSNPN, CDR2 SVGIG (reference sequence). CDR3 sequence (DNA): TGTGCCTGGAGTTTTCCGACTAGCGGGAGGGAGGAGACCCAGTACTTC. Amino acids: CAWSFPTSGREETQYF. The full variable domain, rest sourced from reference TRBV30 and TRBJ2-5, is SQTIHQWPATLVQPVGSPLSLECTVEGTSNPNLYWYRQAAGRGLQLLFYSVGIGQISSEVPQNLSASRPQDRQFILSSKKLLLSDSGFYLCAWSFPTSGREETQYFGPGTRLLVL.

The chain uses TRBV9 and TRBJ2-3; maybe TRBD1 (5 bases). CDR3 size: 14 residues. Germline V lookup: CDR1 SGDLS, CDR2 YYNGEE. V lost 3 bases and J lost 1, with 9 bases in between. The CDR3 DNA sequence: TGTGCCAGCAGCGGCAAAGGGGGCACAGATACGCAGTATTTT. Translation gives CASSGKGGTDTQYF.

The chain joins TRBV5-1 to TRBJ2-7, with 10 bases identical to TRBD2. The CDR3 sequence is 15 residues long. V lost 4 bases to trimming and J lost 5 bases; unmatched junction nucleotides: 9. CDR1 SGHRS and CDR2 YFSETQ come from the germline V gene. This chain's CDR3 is CASSVLAGDYNEQYF. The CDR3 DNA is TGCGCCAGCAGCGTCCTAGCGGGAGATTATAACGAGCAGTACTTC.

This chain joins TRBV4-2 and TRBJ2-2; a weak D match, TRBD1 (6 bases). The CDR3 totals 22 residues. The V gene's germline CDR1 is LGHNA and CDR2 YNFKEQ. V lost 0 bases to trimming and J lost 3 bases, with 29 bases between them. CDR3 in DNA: TGTGCCAGCAGCCAAGATGATCAGGACATACATGTGGACAGTCTATACACCGGGGAGCTGTTTTTT. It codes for CASSQDDQDIHVDSLYTGELFF.

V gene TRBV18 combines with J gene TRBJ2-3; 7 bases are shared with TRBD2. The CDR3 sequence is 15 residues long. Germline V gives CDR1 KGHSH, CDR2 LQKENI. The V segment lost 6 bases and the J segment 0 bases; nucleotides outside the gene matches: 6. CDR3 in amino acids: CASSPSGVSTDTQYF. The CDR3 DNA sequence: TGTGCCAGCTCTCCTAGCGGAGTTAGCACAGATACGCAGTATTTT.

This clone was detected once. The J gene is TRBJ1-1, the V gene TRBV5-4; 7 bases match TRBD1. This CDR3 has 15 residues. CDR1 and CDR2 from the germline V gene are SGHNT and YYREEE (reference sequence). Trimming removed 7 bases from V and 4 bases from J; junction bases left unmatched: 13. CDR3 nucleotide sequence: TGTGCCAGCGAATTACAGGGGATTCCCGTCACTGAAGCTTTCTTT. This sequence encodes CASELQGIPVTEAFF. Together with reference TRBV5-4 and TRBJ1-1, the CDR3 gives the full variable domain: ETGVTQSPTHLIKTRGQQVTLRCSSQSGHNTVSWYQQALGQGPQFIFQYYREEENGRGNFPPRFSGLQFPNYSSELNVNALELDDSALYLCASELQGIPVTEAFFGQGTRLTVV.

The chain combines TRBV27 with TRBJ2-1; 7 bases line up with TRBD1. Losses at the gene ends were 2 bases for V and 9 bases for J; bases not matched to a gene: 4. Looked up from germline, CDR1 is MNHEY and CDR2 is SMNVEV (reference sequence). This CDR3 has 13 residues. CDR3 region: CASSLQTGFEQFF. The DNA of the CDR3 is TGTGCCAGCAGTTTACAGACAGGGTTTGAGCAGTTCTTC.